The 7 T cell receptor beta chains below come from one sample, sequenced in a study of OX40 agonist ivuxolimab in advanced cancers. Method: immunoSEQ multiplex PCR; TCRdb's copy keeps in-frame clones and lacks some. Of more than 50,000 clones in the sample, around 85% were seen once. The sample was CD4+ or CD8+ T cells sorted from blood, taken in a trial of the OX40 agonist ivuxolimab. All receptors derive from an adult with an advanced solid tumor such as melanoma, head and neck, liver or kidney cancer.

This CDR3 is CASSQDLDSPSPYEQYF. CDR3 in DNA: TGCGCCAGCAGCCAAGATCTGGATTCCCCTAGCCCGTACGAGCAGTACTTC. The genes are TRBV4-1 and TRBJ2-7; the D gene is possibly TRBD2 (5 bases). Trimming removed 0 bases at V and 4 bases at J, with 19 bases between. Germline CDR1 is MGHRA and CDR2 is YSYEKL. The CDR3 spans 17 residues.

This clone came up a few times. The chain is built from TRBV5-8 and TRBJ1-5; possible D gene TRBD1, 6 bases. Between the trimmed V and J ends, which lost 1 base and 3 bases, there was a span of 14 bases. The CDR3 contains 16 residues. Germline loops: CDR1 SGHTS, CDR2 YDEGEE. The CDR3 DNA reads as TGTGCCAGCAGCTTGAGGGGGGCGCAGGTCAATCAGCCCCAGCATTTT. Amino acids: CASSLRGAQVNQPQHF.

V and J are TRBV28 and TRBJ1-5; unclear D gene. Germline CDR1 and CDR2: MDHEN and SYDVKM. This CDR3 is 13 amino acids long. Trimming took off 3 bases at V and 3 bases at J, with 6 bases between the two ends. The CDR3 DNA reads TGTGCCAGCAGTTTGGTCGACAATCAGCCCCAGCATTTT. Encoded protein: CASSLVDNQPQHF. Combining the CDR3 with reference TRBV28 and TRBJ1-5 gives the whole variable domain DVKVTQSSRYLVKRTGEKVFLECVQDMDHENMFWYRQDPGLGLRLIYFSYDVKMKEKGDIPEGYSVSREKKERFSLILESASTNQTSMYLCASSLVDNQPQHFGDGTRLSIL.

This chain uses TRBV7-8 with TRBJ2-3; a possible D gene is TRBD2 (5 bases). The length of the CDR3 is 11 residues. V was clipped by 9 bases and J by 4 bases, with 8 bases between them. CDR1 and CDR2 (germline): SGHVS, FQNEAQ. CDR3 in DNA: TGTGCCAGTGGACTTGCAGATACGCAGTATTTT. It encodes CASGLADTQYF.

This chain connects TRBV7-9 to TRBJ2-2; D gene ambiguous. The CDR3 spans 16 residues. In germline, CDR1 is SEHNR, CDR2 FQNEAQ (reference sequence). The V gene lost 6 bases and the J gene lost 0 bases, with 14 bases spanning the gap. CDR3 in amino acids: CASSFPNRANTGELFF. The CDR3 region has the DNA TGTGCCAGCAGTTTCCCGAACAGAGCGAACACCGGGGAGCTGTTTTTT. The full variable domain, completed using reference TRBV7-9 and TRBJ2-2, is DTGVSQNPRHKITKRGQNVTFRCDPISEHNRLYWYRQTLGQGPEFLTYFQNEAQLEKSRLLSDRFSAERPKGSFSTLEIQRTEQGDSAMYLCASSFPNRANTGELFFGEGSRLTVL.

The rearrangement joins TRBV2 to TRBJ2-7; 10 nucleotides align to TRBD1. The CDR3 has 14 amino acids. Germline V gene sequence: CDR1 SNHLY, CDR2 FYNNEI. The V segment lost 8 bases and the J segment 3 bases; nucleotides outside the gene matches: 7. The CDR3 loop is CASADWDRGYEQYF. The DNA of the CDR3 is TGTGCCAGCGCAGACTGGGACAGGGGCTACGAGCAGTACTTC.

V gene TRBV2 combines with J gene TRBJ2-7; TRBD2 matches 8 bases. Germline loops: CDR1 SNHLY, CDR2 FYNNEI. V was clipped by 5 bases and J by 5 bases; unmatched bases: 8. The CDR3 length is 14 residues. CDR3 coding DNA: TGTGCCAGCAGTCCCTCTCGGGGGGGGAACGAGCAGTACTTC. Translation: CASSPSRGGNEQYF.